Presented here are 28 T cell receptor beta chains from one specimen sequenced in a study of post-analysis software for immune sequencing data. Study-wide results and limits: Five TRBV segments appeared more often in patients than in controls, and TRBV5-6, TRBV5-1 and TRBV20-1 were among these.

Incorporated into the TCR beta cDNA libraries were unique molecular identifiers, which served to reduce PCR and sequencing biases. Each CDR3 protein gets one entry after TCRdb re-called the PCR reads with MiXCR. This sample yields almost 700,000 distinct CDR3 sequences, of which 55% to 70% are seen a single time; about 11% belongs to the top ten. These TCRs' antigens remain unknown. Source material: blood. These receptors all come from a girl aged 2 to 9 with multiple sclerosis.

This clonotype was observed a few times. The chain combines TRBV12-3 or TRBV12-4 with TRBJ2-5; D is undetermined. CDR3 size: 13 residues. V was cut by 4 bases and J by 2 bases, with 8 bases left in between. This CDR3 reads CASSSPEQETQYF. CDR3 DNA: TGTGCCAGCAGTTCCCCCGAACAAGAGACCCAGTACTTC.

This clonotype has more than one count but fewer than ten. For the CDR3, the DNA is TGTGCCAGCAGTCCTGGGCAGGGGGCGGGAAGTGAGCAGTTCTTC. It codes for CASSPGQGAGSEQFF. J is TRBJ2-1 and V is TRBV12-3 or TRBV12-4; 8 bases match TRBD1. The CDR3 covers 15 residues. V was pared by 5 bases and J by 9 bases, with 12 bases of the junction left unmatched.

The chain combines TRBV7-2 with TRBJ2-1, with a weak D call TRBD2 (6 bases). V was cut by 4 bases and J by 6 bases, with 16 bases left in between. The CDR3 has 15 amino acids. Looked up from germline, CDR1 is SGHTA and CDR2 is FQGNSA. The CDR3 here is CASSSRRLEVNEQFF. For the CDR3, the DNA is TGTGCCAGCAGCTCGAGGAGACTAGAAGTCAATGAGCAGTTCTTC.

CDR3 protein: CASSDISTDTQYF. The CDR3 nucleotides are TGCGCCAGCAGCGACATCTCCACAGATACGCAGTATTTT. The chain joins TRBV5-1 to TRBJ2-3, with D unresolved. V lost 4 bases, J lost 2 bases, and 8 bases lay in between. CDR1 and CDR2 from the germline V gene are SGHRS and YFSETQ. This CDR3 spans 13 amino acids.

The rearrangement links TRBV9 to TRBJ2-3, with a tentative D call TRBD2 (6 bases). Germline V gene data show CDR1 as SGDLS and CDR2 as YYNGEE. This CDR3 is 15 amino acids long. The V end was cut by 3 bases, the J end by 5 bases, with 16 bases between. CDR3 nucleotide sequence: TGTGCCAGCAGCGGGGGGTTAGCGGTCTTAGATACGCAGTATTTT. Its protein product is CASSGGLAVLDTQYF.

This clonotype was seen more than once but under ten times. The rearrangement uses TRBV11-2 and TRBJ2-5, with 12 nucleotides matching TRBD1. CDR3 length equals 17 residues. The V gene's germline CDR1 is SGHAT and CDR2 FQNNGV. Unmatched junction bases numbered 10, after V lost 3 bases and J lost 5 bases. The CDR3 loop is CASSLSSGTGGRETQYF. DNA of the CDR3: TGTGCCAGCAGCTTGAGTTCCGGGACAGGGGGCCGGGAGACCCAGTACTTC.

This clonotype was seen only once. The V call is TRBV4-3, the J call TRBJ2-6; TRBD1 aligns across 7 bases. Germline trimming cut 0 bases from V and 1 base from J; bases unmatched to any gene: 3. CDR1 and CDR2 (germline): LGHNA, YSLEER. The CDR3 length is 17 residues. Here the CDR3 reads CASSQETGVSGANVLTF. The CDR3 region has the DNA TGCGCCAGCAGCCAAGAAACAGGGGTGTCTGGGGCCAACGTCCTGACTTTC.

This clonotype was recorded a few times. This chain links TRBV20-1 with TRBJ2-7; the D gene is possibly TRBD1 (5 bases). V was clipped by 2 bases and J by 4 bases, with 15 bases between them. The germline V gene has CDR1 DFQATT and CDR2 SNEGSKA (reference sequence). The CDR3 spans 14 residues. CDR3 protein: CSARRVTEPYEQYF. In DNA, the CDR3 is TGCAGTGCTAGAAGGGTGACAGAGCCGTACGAGCAGTACTTC.

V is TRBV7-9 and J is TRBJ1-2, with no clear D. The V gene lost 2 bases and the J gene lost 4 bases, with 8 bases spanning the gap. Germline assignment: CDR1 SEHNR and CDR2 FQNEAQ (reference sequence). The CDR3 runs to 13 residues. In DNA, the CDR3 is TGTGCCAGCAGCTTAAAGGAAGCCTATGGCTACACCTTC. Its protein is CASSLKEAYGYTF. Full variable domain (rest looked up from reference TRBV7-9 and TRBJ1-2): DTGVSQNPRHKITKRGQNVTFRCDPISEHNRLYWYRQTLGQGPEFLTYFQNEAQLEKSRLLSDRFSAERPKGSFSTLEIQRTEQGDSAMYLCASSLKEAYGYTFGSGTRLTVV.

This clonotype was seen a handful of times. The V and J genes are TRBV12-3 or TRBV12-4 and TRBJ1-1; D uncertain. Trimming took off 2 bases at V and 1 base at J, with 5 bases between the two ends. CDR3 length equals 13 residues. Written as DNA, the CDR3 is TGTGCCAGCAGTTTACAGTGGAACACTGAAGCTTTCTTT. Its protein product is CASSLQWNTEAFF.

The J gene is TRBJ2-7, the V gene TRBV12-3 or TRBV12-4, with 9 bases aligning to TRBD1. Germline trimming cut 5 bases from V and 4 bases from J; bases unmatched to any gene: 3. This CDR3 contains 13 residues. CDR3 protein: CASSTQGAYEQYF. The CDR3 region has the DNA TGTGCCAGCAGTACACAGGGGGCGTACGAGCAGTACTTC.

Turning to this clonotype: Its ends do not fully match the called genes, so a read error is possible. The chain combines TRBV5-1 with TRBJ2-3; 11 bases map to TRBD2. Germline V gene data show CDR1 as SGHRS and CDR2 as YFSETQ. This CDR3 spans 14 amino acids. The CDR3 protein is CTSSGTSGGVTQYF. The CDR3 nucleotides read TGCACCAGCAGTGGGACTAGCGGAGGCGTTACGCAGTATTTT.

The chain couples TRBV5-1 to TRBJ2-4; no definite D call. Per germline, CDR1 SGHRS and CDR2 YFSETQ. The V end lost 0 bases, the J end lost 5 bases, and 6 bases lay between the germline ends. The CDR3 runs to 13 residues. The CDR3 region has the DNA TGCGCCAGCAGCTTGGAGGGTGAAAACATTCAGTACTTC. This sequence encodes CASSLEGENIQYF.

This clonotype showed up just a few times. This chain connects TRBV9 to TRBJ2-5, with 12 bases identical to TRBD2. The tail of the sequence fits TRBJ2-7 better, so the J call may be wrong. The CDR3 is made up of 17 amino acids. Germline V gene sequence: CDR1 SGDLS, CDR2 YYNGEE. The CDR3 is CASSRTLTSGRIDEQYF. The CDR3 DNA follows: TGTGCCAGCAGTCGTACTTTGACTAGCGGGAGAATCGACGAGCAGTACTTC.

The CDR3 bases are TGTGCCAGCAGTTTAGGATCCGGCAGTTCTAATCAGCCCCAGCATTTT. Protein sequence: CASSLGSGSSNQPQHF. The V gene is TRBV27, the J gene TRBJ1-5; D not resolved. The germline gives CDR1 MNHEY, CDR2 SMNVEV (reference sequence). With 2 bases removed from V and 4 bases from J, the gap between germline ends came to 15 bases. The CDR3 runs to 16 residues.

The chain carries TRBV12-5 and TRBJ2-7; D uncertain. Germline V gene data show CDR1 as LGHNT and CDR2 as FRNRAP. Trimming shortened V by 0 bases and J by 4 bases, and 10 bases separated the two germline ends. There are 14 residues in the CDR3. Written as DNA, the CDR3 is TGTGCTAGTGGTTTGGTACCGAACGATTACGAGCAGTACTTC. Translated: CASGLVPNDYEQYF.

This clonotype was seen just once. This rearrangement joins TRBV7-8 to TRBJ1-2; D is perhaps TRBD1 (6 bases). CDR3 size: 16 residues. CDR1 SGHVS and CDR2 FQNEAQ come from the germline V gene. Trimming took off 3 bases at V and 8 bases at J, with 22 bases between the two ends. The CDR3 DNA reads TGTGCCAGCAGCTTTGAAGAACCGCGGACAGTAGGAGGCTACACCTTC. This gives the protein CASSFEEPRTVGGYTF.

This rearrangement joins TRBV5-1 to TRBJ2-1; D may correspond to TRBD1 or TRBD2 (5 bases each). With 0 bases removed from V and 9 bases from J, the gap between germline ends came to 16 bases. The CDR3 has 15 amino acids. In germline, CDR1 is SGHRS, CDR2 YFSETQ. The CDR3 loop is CASSLAGAGIGEQFF. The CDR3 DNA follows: TGCGCCAGCAGCTTGGCCGGGGCAGGCATCGGTGAGCAGTTCTTC.

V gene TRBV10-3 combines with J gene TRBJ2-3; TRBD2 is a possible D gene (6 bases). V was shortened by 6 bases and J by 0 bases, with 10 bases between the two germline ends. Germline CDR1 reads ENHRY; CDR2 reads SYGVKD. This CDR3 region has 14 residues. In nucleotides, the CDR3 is TGTGCCATCAGGGAGGGGCCTAGCACAGATACGCAGTATTTT. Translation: CAIREGPSTDTQYF.

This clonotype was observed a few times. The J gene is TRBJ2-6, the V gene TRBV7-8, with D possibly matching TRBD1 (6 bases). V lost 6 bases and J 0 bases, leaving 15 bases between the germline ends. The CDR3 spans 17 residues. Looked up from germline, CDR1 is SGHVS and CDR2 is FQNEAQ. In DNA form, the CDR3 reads TGTGCCAGCAGACGCAACCGGACAGTCTCTGGGGCCAACGTCCTGACTTTC. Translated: CASRRNRTVSGANVLTF.

The CDR3 is CASVQRGETQETQYF. The CDR3 DNA reads TGTGCTAGCGTCCAGCGGGGGGAGACTCAAGAGACCCAGTACTTC. The gene calls are TRBV25-1 and TRBJ2-5, with TRBD2 matching over 9 bases. The germline V gene has CDR1 MGHDK and CDR2 SYGVNS. This CDR3 is 15 amino acids long. Using reference TRBV25-1 and TRBJ2-5 for the parts outside the CDR3, the full variable domain is EADIYQTPRYLVIGTGKKITLECSQTMGHDKMYWYQQDPGMELHLIHYSYGVNSTEKGDLSSESTVSRIRTEHFPLTLESARPSHTSQYLCASVQRGETQETQYFGPGTRLLVL.

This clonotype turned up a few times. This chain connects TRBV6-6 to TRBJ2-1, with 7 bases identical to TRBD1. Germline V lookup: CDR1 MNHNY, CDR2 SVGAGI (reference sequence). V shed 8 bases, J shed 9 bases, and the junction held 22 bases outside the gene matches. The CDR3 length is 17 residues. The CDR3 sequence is CASEHLSTTGWNSEQFF. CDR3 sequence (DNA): TGTGCCAGCGAACACCTCTCCACGACAGGGTGGAACAGTGAGCAGTTCTTC.

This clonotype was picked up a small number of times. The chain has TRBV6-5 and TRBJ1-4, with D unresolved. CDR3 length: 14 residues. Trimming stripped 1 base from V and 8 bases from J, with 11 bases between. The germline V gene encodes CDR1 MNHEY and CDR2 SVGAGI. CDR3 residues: CASSYWFGGEKLFF. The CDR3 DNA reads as TGTGCCAGCAGTTACTGGTTCGGCGGGGAAAAACTGTTTTTT.

CDR3 in DNA: TGTGCCAGCAGAGCCGGGACCGTGCAAGAGACCCAGTACTTC. As protein: CASRAGTVQETQYF. The chain joins TRBV2 to TRBJ2-5; tentatively, D is TRBD1 or TRBD2 (5 bases each). Per the germline V gene, CDR1 is SNHLY and CDR2 is FYNNEI. The V and J ends lost 6 bases and 2 bases respectively, with 13 bases between them. There are 14 residues in the CDR3.

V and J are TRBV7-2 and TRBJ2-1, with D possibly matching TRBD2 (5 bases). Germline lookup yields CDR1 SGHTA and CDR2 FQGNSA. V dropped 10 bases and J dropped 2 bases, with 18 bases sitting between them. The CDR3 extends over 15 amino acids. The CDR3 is CATNLGWEPYNEQFF. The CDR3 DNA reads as TGTGCCACCAACTTAGGCTGGGAGCCCTACAATGAGCAGTTCTTC.

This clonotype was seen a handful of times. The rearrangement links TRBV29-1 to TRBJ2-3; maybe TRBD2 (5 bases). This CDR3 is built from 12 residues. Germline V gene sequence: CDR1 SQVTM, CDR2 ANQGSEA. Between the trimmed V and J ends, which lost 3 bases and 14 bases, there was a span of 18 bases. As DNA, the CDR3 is TGCAGCGTTGAGATCCGGATAGGAGGTCCGTATTTT. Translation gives CSVEIRIGGPYF.

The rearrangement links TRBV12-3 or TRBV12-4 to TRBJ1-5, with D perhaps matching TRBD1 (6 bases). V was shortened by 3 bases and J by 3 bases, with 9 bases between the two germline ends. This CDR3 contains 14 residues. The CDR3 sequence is CASSLQGYNQPQHF. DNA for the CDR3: TGTGCCAGCAGTTTGCAGGGGTACAATCAGCCCCAGCATTTT.

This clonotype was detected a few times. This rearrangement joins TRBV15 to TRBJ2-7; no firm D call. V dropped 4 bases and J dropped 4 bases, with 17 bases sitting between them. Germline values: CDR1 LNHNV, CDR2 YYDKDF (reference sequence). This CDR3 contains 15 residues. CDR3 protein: CATSTSGPSSYEQYF. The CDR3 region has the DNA TGTGCCACCAGCACCTCCGGCCCAAGCTCTTACGAGCAGTACTTC.